The 3 T cell receptor beta chains reported below all come from one sample, sequenced in a study of cytomegalovirus exposure and HLA in healthy donors. Generated by immunoSEQ multiplex PCR, the TCRdb table keeps only in-frame clones and is missing some. The top ten hold approximately 20% of the sample, which has about 150,000 clones, 86% seen once. The sample comprised PBMCs. These receptors all stem from a man between 18 and 35 years old in good health and CMV-seropositive.

The chain recombines TRBV18 with TRBJ1-1; a possible D gene is TRBD1 (6 bases). Trimming took 11 bases from V and 3 from J, leaving 16 bases between them. The germline CDR1 and CDR2 sequences are KGHSH and LQKENI. The CDR3 extends over 13 amino acids. CDR3 protein: CAGKQGGDTEAFF. Written as DNA, the CDR3 is TGTGCCGGCAAACAGGGAGGGGACACTGAAGCTTTCTTT.

The V call is TRBV7-2, the J call TRBJ2-7; 8 nucleotides line up with TRBD1. Germline trimming cut 5 bases from V and 3 bases from J; bases unmatched to any gene: 6. Germline CDR1 and CDR2: SGHTA and FQGNSA. The CDR3 extends over 14 amino acids. This chain's CDR3 is CASSTDRDYYEQYF. CDR3 nucleotide sequence: TGTGCCAGCAGCACGGACAGGGATTACTACGAGCAGTACTTC. Based on the CDR3 plus reference TRBV7-2 and TRBJ2-7, the full variable domain is GAGVSQSPSNKVTEKGKDVELRCDPISGHTALYWYRQSLGQGLEFLIYFQGNSAPDKSGLPSDRFSAERTGGSVSTLTIQRTQQEDSAVYLCASSTDRDYYEQYFGPGTRLTVT.

This chain connects TRBV30 to TRBJ2-6, with D possibly TRBD1 on 5 matching bases. V was shortened by 4 bases and J by 0 bases, with 7 bases between the two germline ends. From germline, CDR1 is GTSNPN and CDR2 SVGIG (reference sequence). The CDR3 runs to 14 residues. The CDR3 sequence is CAWTGISGANVLTF. In DNA form, the CDR3 reads TGTGCCTGGACAGGGATCTCTGGGGCCAACGTCCTGACTTTC. Using reference TRBV30 and TRBJ2-6 for the parts outside the CDR3, the full variable domain is SQTIHQWPATLVQPVGSPLSLECTVEGTSNPNLYWYRQAAGRGLQLLFYSVGIGQISSEVPQNLSASRPQDRQFILSSKKLLLSDSGFYLCAWTGISGANVLTFGAGSRLTVL.